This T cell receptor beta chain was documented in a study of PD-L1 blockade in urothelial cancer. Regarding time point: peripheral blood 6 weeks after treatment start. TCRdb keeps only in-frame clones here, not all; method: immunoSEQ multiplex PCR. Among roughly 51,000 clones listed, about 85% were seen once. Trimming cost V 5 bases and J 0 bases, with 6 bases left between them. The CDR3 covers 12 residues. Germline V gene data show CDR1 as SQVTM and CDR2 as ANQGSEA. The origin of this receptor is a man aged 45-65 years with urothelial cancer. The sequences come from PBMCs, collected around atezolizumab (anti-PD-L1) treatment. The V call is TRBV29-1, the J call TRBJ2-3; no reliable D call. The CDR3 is CSVTTSTDTQYF. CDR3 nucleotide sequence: TGCAGCGTTACTACTAGCACAGATACGCAGTATTTT.